This T cell receptor beta chain came from a study of cytomegalovirus exposure and HLA in healthy donors. Sequencing used immunoSEQ multiplex PCR; TCRdb keeps in-frame clones, though not all of them. Of 130,000 to 150,000 clones listed, roughly 90% are singletons. The V and J ends lost 0 bases and 5 bases respectively, with 8 bases between them. CDR3 size: 13 residues. Per germline, CDR1 SGHKS and CDR2 YYEKEE (reference sequence). The material sequenced was PBMCs. This chain uses TRBV5-5 with TRBJ1-2; D gene uncertain. This receptor was obtained from a man aged 18 to 30 in good health and CMV-seropositive. The CDR3 region has the DNA TGTGCCAGCAGCTTGGCAACACAGTATGGCTACACCTTC. This translates into CASSLATQYGYTF. The whole variable domain, remainder taken from reference TRBV5-5 and TRBJ1-2, is DAGVTQSPTHLIKTRGQQVTLRCSPISGHKSVSWYQQVLGQGPQFIFQYYEKEERGRGNFPDRFSARQFPNYSSELNVNALLLGDSALYLCASSLATQYGYTFGSGTRLTVV.